This T cell receptor beta chain is drawn from a study of cytomegalovirus exposure and HLA in healthy donors. Study summary: HLA-typed donors were the source of roughly 85 million unique TCRs held in an early data release.

The PCR made use of 60 Vbeta and 13 Jbeta primers. Generated by immunoSEQ multiplex PCR, the TCRdb table keeps only in-frame clones and is missing some. The profile shows around 110,000 clones, 73% of them singletons. V was shortened by 8 bases and J by 3 bases, with 19 bases between the two germline ends. Germline V gene sequence: CDR1 SNHLY, CDR2 FYNNEI. The CDR3 spans 15 residues. This chain connects TRBV2 to TRBJ1-2; D gene ambiguous. The source is a man aged 25-45 years in good health and CMV-seronegative. The material sequenced was PBMCs. The CDR3 DNA reads TGTGCCAGCTTGTTCATCCCGAGTCAAGACTATGGCTACACCTTC. Protein product: CASLFIPSQDYGYTF. Complete variable domain (other parts from reference TRBV2 and TRBJ1-2): EPEVTQTPSHQVTQMGQEVILRCVPISNHLYFYWYRQILGQKVEFLVSFYNNEISEKSEIFDDQFSVERPDGSNFTLKIRSTKLEDSAMYFCASLFIPSQDYGYTFGSGTRLTVV.